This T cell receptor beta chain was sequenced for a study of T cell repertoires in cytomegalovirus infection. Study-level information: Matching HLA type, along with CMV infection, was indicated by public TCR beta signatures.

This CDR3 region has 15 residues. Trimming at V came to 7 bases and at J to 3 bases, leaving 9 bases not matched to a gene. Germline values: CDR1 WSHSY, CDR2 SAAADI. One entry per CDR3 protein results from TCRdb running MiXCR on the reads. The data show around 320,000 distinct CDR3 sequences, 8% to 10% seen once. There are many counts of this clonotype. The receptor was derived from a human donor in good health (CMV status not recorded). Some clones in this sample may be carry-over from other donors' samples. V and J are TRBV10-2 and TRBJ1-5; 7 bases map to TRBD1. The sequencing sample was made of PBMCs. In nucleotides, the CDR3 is TGCGCCAGCAAGCCGACAGGGAGGGACAATCAGCCCCAGCATTTT. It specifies CASKPTGRDNQPQHF.